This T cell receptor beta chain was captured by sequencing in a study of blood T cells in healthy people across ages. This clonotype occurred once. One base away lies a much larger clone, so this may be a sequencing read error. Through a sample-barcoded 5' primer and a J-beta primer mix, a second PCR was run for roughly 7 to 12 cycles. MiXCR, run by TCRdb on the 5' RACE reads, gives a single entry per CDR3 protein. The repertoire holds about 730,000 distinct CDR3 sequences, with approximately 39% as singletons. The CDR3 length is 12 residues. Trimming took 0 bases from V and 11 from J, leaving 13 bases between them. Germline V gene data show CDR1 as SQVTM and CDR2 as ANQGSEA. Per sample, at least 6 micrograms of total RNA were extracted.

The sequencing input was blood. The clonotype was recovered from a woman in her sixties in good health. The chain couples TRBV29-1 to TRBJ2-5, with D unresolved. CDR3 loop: CSVEDTINEQYF. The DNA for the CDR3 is TGCAGCGTTGAAGATACGATCAATGAGCAGTACTTC.